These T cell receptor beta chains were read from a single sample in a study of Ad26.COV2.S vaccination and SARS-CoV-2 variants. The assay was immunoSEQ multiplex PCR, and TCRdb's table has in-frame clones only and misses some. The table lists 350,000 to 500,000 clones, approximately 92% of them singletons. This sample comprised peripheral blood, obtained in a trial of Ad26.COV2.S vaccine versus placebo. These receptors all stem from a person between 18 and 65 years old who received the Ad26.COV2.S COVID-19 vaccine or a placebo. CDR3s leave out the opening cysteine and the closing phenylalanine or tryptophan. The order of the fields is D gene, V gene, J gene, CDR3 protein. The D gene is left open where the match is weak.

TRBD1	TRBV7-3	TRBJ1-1	ASSEQTGGSGTEAF
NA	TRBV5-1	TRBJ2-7	ASSLGDGVFEQY
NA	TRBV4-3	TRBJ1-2	ASSQGRNYGYT
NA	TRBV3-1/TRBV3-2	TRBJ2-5	ASSNQETQY
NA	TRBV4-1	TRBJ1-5	ASSQGEGSSNQPQH
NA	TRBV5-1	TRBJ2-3	ASSYPLGGEADTQY
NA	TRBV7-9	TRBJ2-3	ASSLSDTQY
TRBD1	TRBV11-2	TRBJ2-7	ASSLVRDSYEQY
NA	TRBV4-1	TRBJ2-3	ASSPQGGAVTDTQY
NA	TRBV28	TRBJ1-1	ASRVPRGGDTEAF
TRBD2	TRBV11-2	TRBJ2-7	ASSRLAGVFDEQY
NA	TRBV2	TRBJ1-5	ASSTGPPERGNQPQH
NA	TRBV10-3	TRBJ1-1	AISQVSGNTEAF
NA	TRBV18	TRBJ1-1	ASSPLEENTEAF
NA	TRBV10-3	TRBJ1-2	AISESGFTLHYYGYT
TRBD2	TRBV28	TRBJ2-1	ASSPPRGGRPDSNEQF
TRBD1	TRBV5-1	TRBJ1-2	ASSLGSRDRDNGYT
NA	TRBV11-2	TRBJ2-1	ASSLVRTREF
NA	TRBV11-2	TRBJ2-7	ASTGADSPYEQY
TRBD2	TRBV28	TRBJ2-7	ASSLAGGEQY
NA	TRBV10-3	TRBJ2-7	AIGTDLSYEQY
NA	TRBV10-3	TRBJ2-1	AISGDLNEQF
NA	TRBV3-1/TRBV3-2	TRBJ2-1	ASSFSGSLF
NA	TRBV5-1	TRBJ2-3	ASSRGYGPSTNTDTQY
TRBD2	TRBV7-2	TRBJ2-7	ASSLDLAGGPTYEQY